The 2 T cell receptor beta chains in this list originate from one sample, sequenced in a study of blood T cells in healthy people across ages. Primers used in a second PCR of roughly 6 to 12 cycles were a sample-barcoded 5' primer and a J-beta primer mix. TCRdb called the 5' RACE reads again in MiXCR, with one record for every CDR3 protein. The data hold almost 300,000 distinct CDR3 sequences, with around 29% observed a single time. Input material: blood. Receptors were obtained from a woman between 65 and 79 years old in good health.

This clonotype was seen a handful of times. The chain employs TRBV7-9 and TRBJ1-5; tentatively, D is TRBD1 (6 bases). The germline V gene encodes CDR1 SEHNR and CDR2 FQNEAQ (reference sequence). This CDR3 comprises 14 residues. The V end was cut by 0 bases, the J end by 6 bases, with 9 bases between. CDR3 loop: CASSLAGGVQPQHF. The CDR3 DNA is TGTGCCAGCAGCTTAGCAGGGGGGGTTCAGCCCCAGCATTTT.

The rearrangement uses TRBV29-1 and TRBJ2-5; D unresolved. The V end lost 3 bases, the J end lost 4 bases, and 9 bases lay between the germline ends. Germline V gene data show CDR1 as SQVTM and CDR2 as ANQGSEA. This CDR3 has 12 amino acids. The CDR3 region has the DNA TGCAGCGTTGATATGGCAGCAGAGACCCAGTACTTC. Its translation is CSVDMAAETQYF.